This TCR beta chain was captured in a study of blood T cell repertoires in COVID-19. Produced via immunoSEQ multiplex PCR; TCRdb's table is partial and in-frame only. The sample yields 200,000 to 250,000 clones, approximately 90% seen once. This clone was detected once. The CDR3 has 14 amino acids. V shed 1 base and J shed 4 bases, with 7 bases lying between them. Germline loops: CDR1 SEHNR, CDR2 FQNEAQ (reference sequence). The sequence derives from a young man who had recovered from COVID-19. The chain uses TRBV7-9 and TRBJ2-2, with TRBD1 as a possible D gene (6 bases). Sequencing was performed on PBMCs or T cells enriched from blood (not recorded which). CDR3 loop: CASSLVDSTGELFF. CDR3 nucleotide sequence: TGTGCCAGCAGCTTAGTGGACAGCACCGGGGAGCTGTTTTTT.